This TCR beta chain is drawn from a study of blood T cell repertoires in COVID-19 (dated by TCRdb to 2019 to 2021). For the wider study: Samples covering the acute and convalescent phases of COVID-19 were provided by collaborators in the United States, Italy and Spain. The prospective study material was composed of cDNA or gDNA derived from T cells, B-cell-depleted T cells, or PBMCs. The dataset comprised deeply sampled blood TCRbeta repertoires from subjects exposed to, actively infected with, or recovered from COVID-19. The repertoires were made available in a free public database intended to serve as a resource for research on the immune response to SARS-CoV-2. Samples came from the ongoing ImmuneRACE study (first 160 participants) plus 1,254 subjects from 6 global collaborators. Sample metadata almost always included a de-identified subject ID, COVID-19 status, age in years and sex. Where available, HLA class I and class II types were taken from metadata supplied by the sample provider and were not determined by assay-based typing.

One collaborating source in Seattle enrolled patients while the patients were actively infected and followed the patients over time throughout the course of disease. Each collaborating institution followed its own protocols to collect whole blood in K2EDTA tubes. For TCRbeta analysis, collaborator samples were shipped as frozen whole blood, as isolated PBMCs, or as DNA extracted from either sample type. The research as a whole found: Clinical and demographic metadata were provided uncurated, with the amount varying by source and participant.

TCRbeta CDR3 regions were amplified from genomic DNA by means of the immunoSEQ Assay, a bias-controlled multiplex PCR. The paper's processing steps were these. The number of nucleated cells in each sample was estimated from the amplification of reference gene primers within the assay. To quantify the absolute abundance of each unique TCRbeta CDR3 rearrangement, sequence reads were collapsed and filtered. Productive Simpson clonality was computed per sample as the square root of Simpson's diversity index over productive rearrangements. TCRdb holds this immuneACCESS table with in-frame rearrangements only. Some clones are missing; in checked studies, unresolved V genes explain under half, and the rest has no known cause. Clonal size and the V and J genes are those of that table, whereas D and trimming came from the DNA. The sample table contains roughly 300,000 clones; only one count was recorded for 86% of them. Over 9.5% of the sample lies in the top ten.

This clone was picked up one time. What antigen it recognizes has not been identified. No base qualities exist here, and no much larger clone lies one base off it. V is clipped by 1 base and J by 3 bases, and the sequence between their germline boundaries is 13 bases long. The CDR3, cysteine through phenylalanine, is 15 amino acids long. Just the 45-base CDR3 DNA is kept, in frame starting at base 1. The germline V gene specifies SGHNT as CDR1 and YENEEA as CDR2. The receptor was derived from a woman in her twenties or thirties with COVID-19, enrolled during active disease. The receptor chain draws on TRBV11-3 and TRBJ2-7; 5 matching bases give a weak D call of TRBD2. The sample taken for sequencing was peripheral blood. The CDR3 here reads CASSLGEGLGYEQYF. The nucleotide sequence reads TGTGCCAGCAGCTTAGGTGAGGGTCTCGGCTACGAGCAGTACTTC.